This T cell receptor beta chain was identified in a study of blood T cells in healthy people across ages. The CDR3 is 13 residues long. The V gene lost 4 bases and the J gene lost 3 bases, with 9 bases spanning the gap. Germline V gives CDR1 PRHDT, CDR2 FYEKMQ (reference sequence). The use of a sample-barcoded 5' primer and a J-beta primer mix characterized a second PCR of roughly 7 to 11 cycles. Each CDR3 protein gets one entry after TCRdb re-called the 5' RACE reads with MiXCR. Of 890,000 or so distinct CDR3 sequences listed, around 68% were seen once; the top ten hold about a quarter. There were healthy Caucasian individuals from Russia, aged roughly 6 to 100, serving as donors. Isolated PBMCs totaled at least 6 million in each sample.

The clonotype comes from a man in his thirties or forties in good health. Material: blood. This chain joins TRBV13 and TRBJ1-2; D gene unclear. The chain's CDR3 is CASSYGSDYGYTF. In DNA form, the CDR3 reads TGTGCCAGCAGCTACGGGTCAGACTATGGCTACACCTTC.